This TCR beta chain came from a study of cytomegalovirus exposure and HLA in healthy donors. Study results and caveats: The authors judged a highly shared variant cluster likely a sequencing artifact. In vitro work confirmed that a few CMV-associated chains recognize CMV antigens. The authors excluded some V segments, including TRBV6-2 and TRBV6-3, as indistinguishable.

V lost 5 bases to trimming and J lost 4 bases, with 17 bases between them. Looked up from germline, CDR1 is MDHEN and CDR2 is SYDVKM. The CDR3 is made up of 15 amino acids. PCR used 60 Vbeta primers and 13 Jbeta primers. In the authors' workflow: It was a later analysis that counted tens of millions of unique TCR beta chains, of which 8.5 million to 12 million were shared. The table came from immunoSEQ multiplex PCR; TCRdb's copy has only in-frame clones and leaves some out. Clone size and V and J calls were adopted from that table, with D and trimming inferred from the DNA. The table has some 76,000 clones, 78% seen once. As concerns this clone: Antigen specificity is unknown.

The sequenced sample consisted of PBMCs. The genes are TRBV28 and TRBJ1-2, with D unresolved. This sequence originates from a woman aged 40 to 50 in good health and CMV-seropositive. The CDR3 here is CASSPPAGVVYGYTF. DNA of the CDR3: TGTGCCAGCAGTCCCCCGGCGGGCGTGGTCTATGGCTACACCTTC.